These 28 T cell receptor beta chains share one sample of origin, sequenced in a study of CD8 T cells in Susac syndrome. It was with random hexamers that 0.5 to 1 ug RNA was reverse transcribed. TCRdb fed the immunoSEQ multiplex PCR reads into MiXCR, producing one record per CDR3 protein. The sample has around 77,000 distinct CDR3 sequences, 96% seen once. Source material: CD4+ T cells from PBMCs. The source is a human donor with multiple sclerosis.

This clonotype has a single count. In DNA, the CDR3 is TGCGCCAGCAGGATGCAGGGGGGAACAGATACGCAGTATTTT. Its protein product is CASRMQGGTDTQYF. The V call is TRBV5-1, the J call TRBJ2-3; a possible D gene is TRBD1 (7 bases). The CDR3 has 14 residues. The ends were cut back, 5 bases at V and 3 bases at J, with 13 bases in the middle. CDR1 and CDR2 (germline): SGHRS, YFSETQ.

V gene TRBV7-9 combines with J gene TRBJ1-4; D is unresolved. This CDR3 is built from 14 residues. Trimming pared 2 bases from V and 8 bases from J, leaving 12 bases between. Germline V gene sequence: CDR1 SEHNR, CDR2 FQNEAQ (reference sequence). The CDR3 DNA reads TGTGCCAGCAGCTTACGGGGTGGGAGAGAAAAACTGTTTTTT. This encodes CASSLRGGREKLFF. Drawing the rest from reference TRBV7-9 and TRBJ1-4, the complete variable domain is DTGVSQNPRHKITKRGQNVTFRCDPISEHNRLYWYRQTLGQGPEFLTYFQNEAQLEKSRLLSDRFSAERPKGSFSTLEIQRTEQGDSAMYLCASSLRGGREKLFFGSGTQLSVL.

The gene calls are TRBV11-3 and TRBJ1-1; D is unresolved. Trimming cost V 2 bases and J 3 bases, with 7 bases left between them. CDR1 and CDR2 from the germline V gene are SGHNT and YENEEA. The length of the CDR3 is 13 residues. The CDR3 sequence: CASSLLADTEAFF. DNA for the CDR3: TGTGCCAGCAGCTTATTGGCGGACACTGAAGCTTTCTTT.

A single count supports this clonotype. This CDR3 reads CASNPDRGFRGNTIYF. CDR3 nucleotide sequence: TGTGCCAGTAACCCGGACAGGGGGTTTCGTGGAAACACCATATATTTT. The J gene is TRBJ1-3, the V gene TRBV19, with 10 bases fitting TRBD1. CDR3 length: 16 residues. From germline, CDR1 is LNHDA and CDR2 SQIVND (reference sequence). J was trimmed by 3 bases and V by 7 bases; bases with no gene match: 9.

This clonotype appeared a single time. V and J are TRBV28 and TRBJ2-1; D is perhaps TRBD1 or TRBD2 (6 bases each). This CDR3 has 16 amino acids. Trimming stripped 8 bases from V and 1 base from J, with 18 bases between. CDR1 MDHEN and CDR2 SYDVKM come from the germline V gene. The CDR3 nucleotides are TGTGCCAGCGCCCAAGGAGGGGGTTCTTCCTACAATGAGCAGTTCTTC. The encoded protein is CASAQGGGSSYNEQFF. Full variable domain (outside the CDR3, taken from reference TRBV28 and TRBJ2-1): DVKVTQSSRYLVKRTGEKVFLECVQDMDHENMFWYRQDPGLGLRLIYFSYDVKMKEKGDIPEGYSVSREKKERFSLILESASTNQTSMYLCASAQGGGSSYNEQFFGPGTRLTVL.

The chain employs TRBV6-5 and TRBJ2-3; D may be TRBD1 or TRBD2 (5 bases each). Per the germline V gene, CDR1 is MNHEY and CDR2 is SVGAGI. The ends were cut back, 4 bases at V and 1 base at J, with 12 bases in the middle. This CDR3 contains 15 residues. The CDR3 nucleotides read TGTGCCAGCAGTTCAGGGAGTTTCGGCACAGATACGCAGTATTTT. Encoded protein: CASSSGSFGTDTQYF.

The chain links TRBV5-1 to TRBJ2-2; no definite D call. Germline V CDR1 and CDR2: SGHRS, YFSETQ. V lost 0 bases and J lost 2, with 5 bases in between. The CDR3 length is 14 residues. The CDR3 nucleotides are TGCGCCAGCAGCTTGGAGATCAACACCGGGGAGCTGTTTTTT. Its translation is CASSLEINTGELFF.

The chain is built from TRBV20-1 and TRBJ1-6; TRBD1 matches 9 bases. The CDR3 runs 13 residues. Germline V gives CDR1 DFQATT, CDR2 SNEGSKA (reference sequence). V lost 6 bases and J lost 13; bases outside the gene matches: 10. CDR3 nucleotides: TGCAGTGCCGATCGACAGGGGGGGAGCCCCCTCCACTTT. Translated: CSADRQGGSPLHF.

This clonotype was recorded once. This chain uses TRBV3-1 with TRBJ2-1, with 10 bases that match TRBD2. Germline V gene data show CDR1 as LGHDT and CDR2 as YNNKEL (reference sequence). V lost 0 bases, J lost 5 bases, and 1 base stayed unmatched. The CDR3 is 15 residues long. CDR3 bases: TGTGCCAGCAGCCAAGATAGCGGGGGGCACAATGAGCAGTTCTTC. Residues: CASSQDSGGHNEQFF.

This sequence joins TRBV27 and TRBJ2-5; 8 bases are a match to TRBD1. The length of the CDR3 is 13 residues. Germline CDR1 MNHEY, CDR2 SMNVEV (reference sequence). The trim removed 3 bases at V and 5 bases at J, leaving 2 bases unmatched. CDR3 residues: CASSFRGRETQYF. The DNA for the CDR3 is TGTGCCAGCAGTTTCAGGGGGCGGGAGACCCAGTACTTC.

The chain is built from TRBV5-1 and TRBJ2-7; D tentatively reads TRBD1 or TRBD2 (6 bases each). CDR1 is SGHRS and CDR2 is YFSETQ in the germline V gene. CDR3 length equals 16 residues. V lost 0 bases to trimming and J lost 0 bases, with 13 bases between them. The CDR3 DNA sequence: TGCGCCAGCAGCTTGGCTAGGGGGGTCAGCTCCTACGAGCAGTACTTC. Residues: CASSLARGVSSYEQYF.

The rearrangement links TRBV11-2 to TRBJ1-6; D unresolved. This CDR3 comprises 12 residues. Trimming took 5 bases from V and 7 from J, leaving 6 bases between them. The germline CDR1 and CDR2 sequences are SGHAT and FQNNGV. CDR3 region: CASSLRNSPLHF. For the CDR3, the DNA is TGTGCCAGCAGCCTGAGGAATTCACCCCTCCACTTT.

The J gene is TRBJ1-1, the V gene TRBV5-1; D perhaps matches TRBD1 (5 bases). The CDR3 is 14 residues long. Trimming took off 3 bases at V and 2 bases at J, with 11 bases between the two ends. Germline CDR1 and CDR2: SGHRS and YFSETQ. CDR3 in DNA: TGCGCCAGCAGCTGGGGGAGATATAACACTGAAGCTTTCTTT. Protein product: CASSWGRYNTEAFF.

This clonotype has only one observation. The rearrangement links TRBV7-2 to TRBJ2-5, with 7 bases lining up with TRBD2. Per germline, CDR1 SGHTA and CDR2 FQGNSA. V lost 5 bases to trimming and J lost 3 bases; unmatched junction nucleotides: 9. This CDR3 is 15 amino acids long. CDR3 loop: CASSPEASGKETQYF. The CDR3 DNA is TGTGCCAGCAGCCCGGAGGCTAGCGGCAAAGAGACCCAGTACTTC.

This clonotype was observed once. The V call is TRBV7-9, the J call TRBJ2-1, with 9 positions matching TRBD1. Losses at the gene ends were 5 bases for V and 7 bases for J; bases not matched to a gene: 15. The CDR3 loop spans 17 amino acids. Germline V gives CDR1 SEHNR, CDR2 FQNEAQ (reference sequence). The CDR3, as DNA: TGTGCCAGCAGCGTAGGAAACCTACAGGGGGCTAAAAATGAGCAGTTCTTC. Its protein is CASSVGNLQGAKNEQFF.

The V gene is TRBV4-3, the J gene TRBJ2-5; D is perhaps TRBD1 (6 bases). V was trimmed by 1 base and J by 1 base, leaving 7 bases between them. The germline CDR1 and CDR2 sequences are LGHNA and YSLEER. The CDR3 covers 14 residues. In DNA, the CDR3 is TGCGCCAGCAGCCAAGGGACAGTCCAAGAGACCCAGTACTTC. It is translated as CASSQGTVQETQYF.

The chain joins TRBV30 to TRBJ1-6, with D unclear. The CDR3 is 11 residues long. Trimming pared 8 bases from V and 7 bases from J, leaving 9 bases between. Germline lookup yields CDR1 GTSNPN and CDR2 SVGIG (reference sequence). The CDR3 spells CAGGPNSPLHF. In DNA form, the CDR3 reads TGTGCCGGCGGGCCAAATTCACCCCTCCACTTT.

The V and J genes are TRBV10-3 and TRBJ2-7; tentative D call: TRBD1 (5 bases). The CDR3 contains 16 residues. CDR1 and CDR2 from the germline V gene are ENHRY and SYGVKD. V lost 0 bases and J lost 4, with 16 bases in between. CDR3 amino acids: CAISESSRGQQYEQYF. CDR3 nucleotides: TGTGCCATCAGTGAGTCGAGTCGAGGACAACAATACGAGCAGTACTTC.

The V and J genes are TRBV2 and TRBJ1-2; D might be TRBD1 (6 bases). Looked up from germline, CDR1 is SNHLY and CDR2 is FYNNEI. The V end was cut by 8 bases, the J end by 4 bases, with 11 bases between. The CDR3 loop spans 12 amino acids. CDR3 nucleotide sequence: TGTGCCAGCCCAGGGGAGAGCTATGGCTACACCTTC. This sequence encodes CASPGESYGYTF.

The chain links TRBV12-3 or TRBV12-4 to TRBJ1-5, with D unclear. This CDR3 is 14 amino acids long. V gave up 6 bases and J gave up 6 bases, with 15 bases separating them. The CDR3, as DNA: TGTGCCAGCAGGCTGGACGGGCCGGCTCAGCCCCAGCATTTT. It yields the protein CASRLDGPAQPQHF.

The rearrangement uses TRBV7-2 and TRBJ2-1; 9 bases fit TRBD2. The CDR3 runs to 16 residues. V was pared by 5 bases and J by 0 bases, with 5 bases of the junction left unmatched. Germline values: CDR1 SGHTA, CDR2 FQGNSA. The CDR3 loop is CASSLRRGGSYNEQFF. The CDR3 DNA sequence: TGTGCCAGCAGCCTACGGCGGGGGGGCTCCTACAATGAGCAGTTCTTC.

This clonotype was seen once. This chain links TRBV29-1 with TRBJ1-2, with D possibly TRBD1 on 5 matching bases. V was trimmed by 7 bases and J by 0 bases, leaving 12 bases between them. The CDR3 consists of 13 residues. CDR1 is SQVTM, CDR2 ANQGSEA, per germline. In DNA form, the CDR3 reads TGCAGCGGTGACAGCTTGACTAACTATGGCTACACCTTC. Protein: CSGDSLTNYGYTF. Full variable domain (missing parts from reference TRBV29-1 and TRBJ1-2): SAVISQKPSRDICQRGTSLTIQCQVDSQVTMMFWYRQQPGQSLTLIATANQGSEATYESGFVIDKFPISRPNLTFSTLTVSNMSPEDSSIYLCSGDSLTNYGYTFGSGTRLTVV.

The chain uses TRBV5-6 and TRBJ2-5, with D tentatively TRBD2 (6 bases). The CDR3 extends over 16 amino acids. Germline V gives CDR1 SGHDT, CDR2 YYEEEE. Trimming left V 1 base short and J 1 base short, with 14 bases between. CDR3 loop: CASSLPGDGGQETQYF. CDR3 in DNA: TGTGCCAGCAGCTTGCCAGGCGACGGGGGCCAAGAGACCCAGTACTTC. The full variable domain, completed using reference TRBV5-6 and TRBJ2-5, is DAGVTQSPTHLIKTRGQQVTLRCSPKSGHDTVSWYQQALGQGPQFIFQYYEEEERQRGNFPDRFSGHQFPNYSSELNVNALLLGDSALYLCASSLPGDGGQETQYFGPGTRLLVL.

The rearrangement links TRBV25-1 to TRBJ2-1; TRBD1 might be the D (5 bases). CDR1 MGHDK and CDR2 SYGVNS come from the germline V gene. V gave up 5 bases and J gave up 4 bases, with 12 bases separating them. This CDR3 is 14 amino acids long. CDR3 amino acids: CASSSRNRYNEQFF. CDR3 nucleotide sequence: TGTGCCAGCAGTTCTCGAAACAGGTACAATGAGCAGTTCTTC. Complete variable domain (other parts from reference TRBV25-1 and TRBJ2-1): EADIYQTPRYLVIGTGKKITLECSQTMGHDKMYWYQQDPGMELHLIHYSYGVNSTEKGDLSSESTVSRIRTEHFPLTLESARPSHTSQYLCASSSRNRYNEQFFGPGTRLTVL.

The rearrangement joins TRBV7-6 to TRBJ2-7; TRBD1 aligns across 9 bases. CDR1 is SGHVS and CDR2 is FNYEAQ in the germline V gene. The CDR3 sequence is 15 residues long. J gave up 5 bases and V 5 bases, and 10 bases lay outside the gene matches. This CDR3 is CASSHYRGQGHEQYF. The DNA of the CDR3 is TGTGCCAGCAGCCATTACAGGGGGCAAGGGCACGAGCAGTACTTC.

This chain links TRBV7-3 with TRBJ2-7; TRBD1 matches 12 bases. With V trimmed by 5 bases and J by 6 bases, 2 bases remained unmatched. Germline loops: CDR1 SGHTA, CDR2 FQGTGA. This CDR3 spans 13 amino acids. CDR3 nucleotides: TGTGCCAGCAGCGGGACAGGGGGCTCCGAGCAGTACTTC. It encodes CASSGTGGSEQYF. The full variable domain, in which reference TRBV7-3 and TRBJ2-7 provide the parts outside the CDR3, is GAGVSQTPSNKVTEKGKYVELRCDPISGHTALYWYRQSLGQGPEFLIYFQGTGAADDSGLPNDRFFAVRPEGSVSTLKIQRTERGDSAVYLCASSGTGGSEQYFGPGTRLTVT.

V usage is TRBV25-1 and J usage is TRBJ2-3, with a weak D call TRBD2 (6 bases). The V gene lost 1 base and the J gene lost 7 bases, with 12 bases spanning the gap. This CDR3 has 14 amino acids. Germline V gives CDR1 MGHDK, CDR2 SYGVNS. The CDR3 reads CASSEWGVENTQYF. The CDR3 nucleotides read TGTGCCAGCAGTGAATGGGGGGTCGAAAATACGCAGTATTTT.

The chain uses TRBV5-1 and TRBJ2-1; TRBD1 matches 7 bases. Germline V lookup: CDR1 SGHRS, CDR2 YFSETQ. The J segment lost 6 bases and the V segment lost 4 bases, leaving 7 bases of the junction unmatched. There are 14 residues in the CDR3. Written as DNA, the CDR3 is TGCGCCAGCAGCACCCGGACAGGCGGCAATGAGCAGTTCTTC. Translation: CASSTRTGGNEQFF.